This T cell receptor beta chain was recovered during a study of OX40 agonist ivuxolimab in advanced cancers. The germline gives CDR1 KGHSH, CDR2 LQKENI. The V gene lost 3 bases and the J gene lost 5 bases, with 11 bases spanning the gap. The CDR3 runs to 13 residues. Clones were sequenced by immunoSEQ multiplex PCR, and TCRdb holds only the in-frame ones, with some missing. The table records about 75,000 clones, roughly nine tenths of them present only once. The specimen was CD4+ or CD8+ T cells sorted from blood, collected in a trial of the OX40 agonist ivuxolimab. This receptor was taken from an adult with an advanced solid tumor such as melanoma, head and neck, liver or kidney cancer. The chain combines TRBV18 with TRBJ2-7; D gene ambiguous. CDR3 sequence: CASSPTQVHEQYF. The CDR3 nucleotides read TGTGCCAGCTCACCTACTCAGGTCCACGAGCAGTACTTC.